The 14 T cell receptor beta chains listed next were all sequenced from one sample in a study of blood T cells in healthy people across ages. Primers used in a second PCR of roughly 7 to 12 cycles were a sample-barcoded 5' primer and a J-beta primer mix. One entry per CDR3 protein, called by TCRdb with MiXCR from the 5' RACE reads. The table includes 1.5 million to 2 million distinct CDR3 sequences, 30% to 40% detected once. Material for sequencing was blood. The receptors derive from a human donor in good health.

The chain couples TRBV3-1 to TRBJ2-1; D is undetermined. Germline CDR1 LGHDT, CDR2 YNNKEL (reference sequence). V was shortened by 1 base and J by 0 bases, with 13 bases between the two germline ends. The CDR3 runs 17 residues. CDR3 amino acids: CASSQVGGDPSYNEQFF. CDR3 nucleotides: TGTGCCAGCAGCCAAGTGGGCGGTGATCCCTCCTACAATGAGCAGTTCTTC.

This sequence joins TRBV7-8 and TRBJ1-2, with 7 bases that match TRBD1. J was trimmed by 0 bases and V by 7 bases; bases with no gene match: 5. The CDR3 sequence is 14 residues long. Germline loops: CDR1 SGHVS, CDR2 FQNEAQ. This CDR3 reads CASNLGQANYGYTF. The CDR3 DNA is TGTGCCAGCAACCTAGGACAGGCTAACTATGGCTACACCTTC.

The genes are TRBV7-2 and TRBJ2-1; D gene unclear. V lost 2 bases and J lost 15, with 14 bases in between. CDR1 SGHTA and CDR2 FQGNSA come from the germline V gene. The CDR3 length is 12 residues. The CDR3 region has the DNA TGTGCCAGCAGCTTAATTTCGTATCAGCGGTTCTTC. Its protein product is CASSLISYQRFF.

This clonotype was recorded many times. The chain combines TRBV20-1 with TRBJ2-3; no reliable D call. The CDR3 has 14 residues. The germline V gene encodes CDR1 DFQATT and CDR2 SNEGSKA (reference sequence). V dropped 0 bases and J dropped 1 base, with 8 bases sitting between them. CDR3 loop: CSARDNSGTDTQYF. The DNA of the CDR3 is TGCAGTGCTAGAGATAATTCGGGCACAGATACGCAGTATTTT.

This clonotype was seen repeatedly, ten times or more. The rearrangement joins TRBV6-5 to TRBJ2-4; 9 bases align to TRBD1. The junction had 3 bases not matched to a gene; V was cut back by 6 bases and J by 0 bases. CDR1 MNHEY and CDR2 SVGAGI come from the germline V gene. This CDR3 has 15 residues. In DNA, the CDR3 is TGTGCCAGCAGCGGACAGGGGCGAGCCAAAAACATTCAGTACTTC. As protein: CASSGQGRAKNIQYF.

This clonotype has just a few counts. The rearrangement links TRBV15 to TRBJ2-7; 8 nucleotides align to TRBD1. From germline, CDR1 is LNHNV and CDR2 YYDKDF (reference sequence). V was pared by 2 bases and J by 5 bases, with 5 bases of the junction left unmatched. The CDR3 runs 14 residues. CDR3 amino acids: CATSRRQGLDEQYF. The DNA for the CDR3 is TGTGCCACCAGCAGACGACAGGGGTTAGACGAGCAGTACTTC. The full variable domain, rest sourced from reference TRBV15 and TRBJ2-7, is DAMVIQNPRYQVTQFGKPVTLSCSQTLNHNVMYWYQQKSSQAPKLLFHYYDKDFNNEADTPDNFQSRRPNTSFCFLDIRSPGLGDTAMYLCATSRRQGLDEQYFGPGTRLTVT.

The rearrangement links TRBV29-1 to TRBJ2-1, with D possibly matching TRBD1 (5 bases). The CDR3 has 13 amino acids. The V and J ends lost 3 bases and 4 bases respectively, with 10 bases between them. CDR1 is SQVTM, CDR2 ANQGSEA, per germline. The CDR3 loop reads CSVERTYYNEQFF. The CDR3, as DNA: TGCAGCGTTGAGAGGACATATTACAATGAGCAGTTCTTC.

This clonotype was seen repeatedly, ten times or more. The chain recombines TRBV7-6 with TRBJ2-1; tentative D call: TRBD1 (5 bases). Trimming took 4 bases from V and 4 from J, leaving 14 bases between them. The CDR3 is 15 residues long. Germline CDR1 and CDR2: SGHVS and FNYEAQ. In DNA, the CDR3 is TGTGCCAGCAGCTCAGGGCTTCCCGTGTACAATGAGCAGTTCTTC. Translated: CASSSGLPVYNEQFF.

At least ten counts were recorded for this clonotype. This chain connects TRBV24-1 to TRBJ2-3; D remains ambiguous. V lost 4 bases to trimming and J lost 8 bases, with 12 bases between them. The CDR3 is 13 amino acids. Per the germline V gene, CDR1 is KGHDR and CDR2 is SFDVKD. The CDR3 reads CATSDHTSSTQYF. CDR3 in DNA: TGTGCCACCAGTGACCACACATCCTCTACGCAGTATTTT.

This clonotype was picked up a small number of times. Being one base from a much bigger clone, this may be a read error. The rearrangement joins TRBV12-3 or TRBV12-4 to TRBJ2-1, with unresolved D. V was clipped by 6 bases and J by 6 bases, with 6 bases between them. The CDR3 runs 11 residues. The CDR3 sequence: CASRALNEQFF. Here the CDR3 DNA reads TGTGCCAGCAGGGCCCTCAATGAGCAGTTCTTC.

V and J are TRBV11-2 and TRBJ2-5; 7 nucleotides align to TRBD2. This CDR3 has 15 amino acids. J was trimmed by 5 bases and V by 3 bases; bases with no gene match: 9. From germline, CDR1 is SGHAT and CDR2 FQNNGV. The CDR3 sequence: CASSLERTGGETQYF. The CDR3, as DNA: TGTGCCAGCAGCTTGGAGAGGACGGGAGGTGAGACCCAGTACTTC.

This clonotype appeared many times. The chain combines TRBV27 with TRBJ2-1; 10 nucleotides agree with TRBD2. CDR1 and CDR2 (germline): MNHEY, SMNVEV (reference sequence). The ends lost 4 bases at V and 1 base at J; junction bases unmatched: 4. The CDR3 is 16 residues long. CDR3 nucleotides: TGTGCCAGCAGTTCACCAGCGGGGGGGTCCTACAATGAGCAGTTCTTC. Translation gives CASSSPAGGSYNEQFF.

The sample holds many counts of this clonotype. One end of the junction varies from germline; a read error may be responsible. The V call is TRBV12-3 or TRBV12-4, the J call TRBJ2-7, with 10 positions matching TRBD2. The CDR3 is 14 amino acids. CDR3 protein: CASSLAGGTYEQYF. The CDR3 region has the DNA TGTGCCAGCAGCTTAGCGGGGGGTACCTACGAGCAGTACTTC.

The chain has TRBV6-5 and TRBJ2-2; D is uncertain. Per germline, CDR1 MNHEY and CDR2 SVGAGI. The CDR3 totals 16 residues. V shed 2 bases and J shed 5 bases, with 15 bases lying between them. CDR3 nucleotides: TGTGCCAGCAGTTACGCCAGACCCGAAGGGACCGGGGAGCTGTTTTTT. Its protein product is CASSYARPEGTGELFF.